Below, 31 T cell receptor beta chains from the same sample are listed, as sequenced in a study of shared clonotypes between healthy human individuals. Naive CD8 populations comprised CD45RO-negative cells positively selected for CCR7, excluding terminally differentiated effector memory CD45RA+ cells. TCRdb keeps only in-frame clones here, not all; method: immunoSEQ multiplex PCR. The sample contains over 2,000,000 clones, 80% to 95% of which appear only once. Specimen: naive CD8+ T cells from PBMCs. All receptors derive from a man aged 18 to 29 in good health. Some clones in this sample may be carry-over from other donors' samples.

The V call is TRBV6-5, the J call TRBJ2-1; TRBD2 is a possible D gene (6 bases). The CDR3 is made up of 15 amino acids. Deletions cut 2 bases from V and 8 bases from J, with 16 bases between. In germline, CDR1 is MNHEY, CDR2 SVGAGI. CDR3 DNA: TGTGCCAGCAGTTACGCAGCGGAGGGGTCCTATGAGCAGTTCTTC. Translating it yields CASSYAAEGSYEQFF.

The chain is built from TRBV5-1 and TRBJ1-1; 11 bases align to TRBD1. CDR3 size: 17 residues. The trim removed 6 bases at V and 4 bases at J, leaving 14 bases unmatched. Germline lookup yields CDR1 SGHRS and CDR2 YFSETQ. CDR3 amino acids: CASTSALRTGGGTEAFF. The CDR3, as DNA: TGCGCCAGCACCTCCGCACTCAGGACAGGGGGCGGCACTGAAGCTTTCTTT. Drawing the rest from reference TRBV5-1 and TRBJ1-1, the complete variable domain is KAGVTQTPRYLIKTRGQQVTLSCSPISGHRSVSWYQQTPGQGLQFLFEYFSETQRNKGNFPGRFSGRQFSNSRSEMNVSTLELGDSALYLCASTSALRTGGGTEAFFGQGTRLTVV.

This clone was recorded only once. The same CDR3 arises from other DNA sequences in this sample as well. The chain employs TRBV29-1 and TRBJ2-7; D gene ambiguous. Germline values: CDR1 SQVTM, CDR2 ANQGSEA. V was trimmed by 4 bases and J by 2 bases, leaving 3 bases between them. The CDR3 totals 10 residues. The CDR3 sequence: CSVVAYEQYF. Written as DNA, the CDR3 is TGCAGCGTTGTCGCCTACGAGCAGTACTTC.

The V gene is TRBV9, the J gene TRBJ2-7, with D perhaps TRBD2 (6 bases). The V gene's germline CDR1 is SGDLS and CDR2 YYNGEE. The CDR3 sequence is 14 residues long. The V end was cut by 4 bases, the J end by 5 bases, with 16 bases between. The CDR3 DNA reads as TGTGCCAGCAGCCCCCCACTAGCTCATCACGAGCAGTACTTC. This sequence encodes CASSPPLAHHEQYF.

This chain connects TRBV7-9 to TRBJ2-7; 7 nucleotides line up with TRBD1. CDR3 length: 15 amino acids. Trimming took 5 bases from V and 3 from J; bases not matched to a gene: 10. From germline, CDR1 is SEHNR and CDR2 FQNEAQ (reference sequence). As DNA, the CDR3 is TGTGCCAGCAGCCCCGGGACAGTTCCCATCTACGAGCAGTACTTC. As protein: CASSPGTVPIYEQYF.

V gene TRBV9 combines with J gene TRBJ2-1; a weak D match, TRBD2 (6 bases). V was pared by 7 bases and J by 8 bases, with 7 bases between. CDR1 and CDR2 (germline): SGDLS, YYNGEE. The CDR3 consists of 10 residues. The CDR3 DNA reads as TGTGCCAGCGGAGGGCATGAGCAGTTCTTC. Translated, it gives CASGGHEQFF.

The CDR3 DNA sequence: TGTGCCAGCAGTTTATCGGGACAGATGGGCACTGAAGCTTTCTTT. Translating it yields CASSLSGQMGTEAFF. The genes are TRBV27 and TRBJ1-1, with TRBD1 matching 7 bases. The CDR3 is made up of 15 amino acids. In germline, CDR1 is MNHEY, CDR2 SMNVEV (reference sequence). The V segment lost 0 bases and the J segment 4 bases; nucleotides outside the gene matches: 5.

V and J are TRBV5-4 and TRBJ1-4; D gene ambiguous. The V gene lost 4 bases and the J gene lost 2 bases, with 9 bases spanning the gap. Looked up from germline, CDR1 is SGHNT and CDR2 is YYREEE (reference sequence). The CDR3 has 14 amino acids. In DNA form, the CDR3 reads TGTGCCAGCAGCACCGGATGGACTAATGAAAAACTGTTTTTT. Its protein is CASSTGWTNEKLFF.

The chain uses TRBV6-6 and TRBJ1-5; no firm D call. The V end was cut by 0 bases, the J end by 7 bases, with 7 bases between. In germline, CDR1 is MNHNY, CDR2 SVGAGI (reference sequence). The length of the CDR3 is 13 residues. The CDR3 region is CASSYSIGQPQHF. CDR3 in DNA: TGTGCCAGCAGTTACTCGATAGGGCAGCCCCAGCATTTT.

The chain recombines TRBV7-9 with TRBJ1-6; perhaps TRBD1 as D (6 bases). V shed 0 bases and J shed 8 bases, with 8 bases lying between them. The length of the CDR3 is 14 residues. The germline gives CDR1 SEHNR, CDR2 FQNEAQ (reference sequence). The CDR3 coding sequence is TGTGCCAGCAGCTTAGCAGGGGGGGATTCACCCCTCCACTTT. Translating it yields CASSLAGGDSPLHF.

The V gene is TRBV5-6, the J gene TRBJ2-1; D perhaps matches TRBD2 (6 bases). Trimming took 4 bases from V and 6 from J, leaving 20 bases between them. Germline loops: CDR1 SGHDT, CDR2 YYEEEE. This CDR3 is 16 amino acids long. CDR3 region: CASSLGLPSDGNEQFF. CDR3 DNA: TGTGCCAGCAGCCTCGGGCTCCCTAGCGACGGCAATGAGCAGTTCTTC.

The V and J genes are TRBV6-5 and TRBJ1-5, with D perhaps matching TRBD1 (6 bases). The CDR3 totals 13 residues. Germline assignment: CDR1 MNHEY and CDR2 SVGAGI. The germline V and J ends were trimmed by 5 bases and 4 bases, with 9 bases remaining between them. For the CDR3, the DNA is TGTGCCAGCAGTGCCACAGGGAATCAGCCCCAGCATTTT. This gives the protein CASSATGNQPQHF.

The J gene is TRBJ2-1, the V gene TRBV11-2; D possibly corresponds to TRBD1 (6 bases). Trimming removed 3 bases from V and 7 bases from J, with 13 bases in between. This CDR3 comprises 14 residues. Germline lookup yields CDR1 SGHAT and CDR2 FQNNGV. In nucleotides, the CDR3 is TGTGCCAGCAGCTTTCAGGCAGGGGTGAATGAGCAGTTCTTC. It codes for CASSFQAGVNEQFF.

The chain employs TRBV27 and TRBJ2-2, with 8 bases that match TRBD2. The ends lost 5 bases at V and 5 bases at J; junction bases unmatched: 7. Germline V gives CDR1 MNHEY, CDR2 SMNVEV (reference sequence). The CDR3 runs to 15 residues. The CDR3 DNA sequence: TGTGCCAGCAGTCTAAGGACTAGCAGAACCGGGGAGCTGTTTTTT. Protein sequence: CASSLRTSRTGELFF.

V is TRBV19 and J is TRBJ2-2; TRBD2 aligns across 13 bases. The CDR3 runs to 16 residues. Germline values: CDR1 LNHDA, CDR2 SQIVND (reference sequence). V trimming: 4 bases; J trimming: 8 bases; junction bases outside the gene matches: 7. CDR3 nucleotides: TGTGCCAGTAGTACACTAGCGGGAGGGCCTGCAGGGGAGCTGTTTTTT. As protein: CASSTLAGGPAGELFF. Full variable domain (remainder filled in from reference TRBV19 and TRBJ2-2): DGGITQSPKYLFRKEGQNVTLSCEQNLNHDAMYWYRQDPGQGLRLIYYSQIVNDFQKGDIAEGYSVSREKKESFPLTVTSAQKNPTAFYLCASSTLAGGPAGELFFGEGSRLTVL.

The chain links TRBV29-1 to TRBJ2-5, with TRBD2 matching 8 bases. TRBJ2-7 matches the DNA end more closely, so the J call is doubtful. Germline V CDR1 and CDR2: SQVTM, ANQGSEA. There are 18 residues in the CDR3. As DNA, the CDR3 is TGCAGCGTTGAAGCCGGGGGGGTACTAGGGCAGACGGTCCGCGAGCAGTACTTC. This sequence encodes CSVEAGGVLGQTVREQYF.

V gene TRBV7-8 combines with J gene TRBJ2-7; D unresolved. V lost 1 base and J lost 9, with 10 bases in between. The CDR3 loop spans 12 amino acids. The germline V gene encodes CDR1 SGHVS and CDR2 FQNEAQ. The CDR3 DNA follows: TGTGCCAGCAGCTTAGGAGCGAAAGGGCAGTACTTC. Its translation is CASSLGAKGQYF.

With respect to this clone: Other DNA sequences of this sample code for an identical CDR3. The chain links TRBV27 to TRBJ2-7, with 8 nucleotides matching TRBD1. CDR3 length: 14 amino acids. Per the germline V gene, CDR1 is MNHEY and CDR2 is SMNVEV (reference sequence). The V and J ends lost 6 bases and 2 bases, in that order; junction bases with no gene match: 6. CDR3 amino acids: CASSDGTGPYEQYF. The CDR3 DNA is TGTGCCAGCAGCGATGGGACAGGTCCCTACGAGCAGTACTTC.

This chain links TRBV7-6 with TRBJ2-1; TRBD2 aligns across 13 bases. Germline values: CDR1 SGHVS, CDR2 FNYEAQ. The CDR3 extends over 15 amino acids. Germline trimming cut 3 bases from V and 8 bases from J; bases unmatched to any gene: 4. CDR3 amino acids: CASSFGLAGVDEQFF. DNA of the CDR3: TGTGCCAGCAGCTTCGGACTAGCGGGAGTCGATGAGCAGTTCTTC.

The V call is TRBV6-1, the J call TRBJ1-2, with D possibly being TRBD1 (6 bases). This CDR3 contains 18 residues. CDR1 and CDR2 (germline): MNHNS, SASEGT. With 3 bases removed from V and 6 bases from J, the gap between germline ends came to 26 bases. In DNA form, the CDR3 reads TGTGCCAGCAGTGAGTGGTCCACTCACCCAGGGGCTGCTAATGGCTACACCTTC. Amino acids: CASSEWSTHPGAANGYTF.

The DNA for the CDR3 is TGTGCCAGCAGTATCACTCCGGGACTAGCGAGCACAGATACGCAGTATTTT. Its protein is CASSITPGLASTDTQYF. J is TRBJ2-3 and V is TRBV27, with 10 positions matching TRBD2. The CDR3 is 17 residues long. Trimming at V came to 5 bases and at J to 0 bases, leaving 8 bases not matched to a gene. CDR1 is MNHEY, CDR2 SMNVEV, per germline (reference sequence).

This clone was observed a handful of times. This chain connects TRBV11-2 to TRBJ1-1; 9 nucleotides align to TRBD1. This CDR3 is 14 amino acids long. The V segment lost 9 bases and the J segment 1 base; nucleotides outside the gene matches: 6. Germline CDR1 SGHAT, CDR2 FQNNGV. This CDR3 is CASRDREPNTEAFF. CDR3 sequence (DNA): TGTGCCAGTCGGGACAGGGAACCGAACACTGAAGCTTTCTTT. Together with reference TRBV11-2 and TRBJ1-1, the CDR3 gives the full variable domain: EAGVAQSPRYKIIEKRQSVAFWCNPISGHATLYWYQQILGQGPKLLIQFQNNGVVDDSQLPKDRFSAERLKGVDSTLKIQPAKLEDSAVYLCASRDREPNTEAFFGQGTRLTVV.

The CDR3 DNA is TGTGCCATCAGTGAGTTAGGGACCGCCTCTGGCGAGCAGTACTTC. Protein product: CAISELGTASGEQYF. This rearrangement joins TRBV10-3 to TRBJ2-7; D is possibly TRBD1 or TRBD2 (5 bases each). In germline, CDR1 is ENHRY, CDR2 SYGVKD. This CDR3 is built from 15 residues. V gave up 1 base and J gave up 6 bases, with 16 bases separating them.

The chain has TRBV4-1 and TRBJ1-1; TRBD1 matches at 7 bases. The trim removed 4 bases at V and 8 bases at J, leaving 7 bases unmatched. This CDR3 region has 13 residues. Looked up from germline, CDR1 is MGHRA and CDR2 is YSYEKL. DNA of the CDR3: TGCGCCAGCAGCCGCGTCAGGGGGACCGAAGCTTTCTTT. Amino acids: CASSRVRGTEAFF.

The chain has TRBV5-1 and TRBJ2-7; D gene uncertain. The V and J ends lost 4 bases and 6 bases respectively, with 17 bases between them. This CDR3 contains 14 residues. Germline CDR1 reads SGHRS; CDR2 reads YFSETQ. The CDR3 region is CASSTRVGTPEQYF. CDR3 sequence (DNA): TGCGCCAGCAGCACCCGGGTTGGAACGCCCGAGCAGTACTTC.

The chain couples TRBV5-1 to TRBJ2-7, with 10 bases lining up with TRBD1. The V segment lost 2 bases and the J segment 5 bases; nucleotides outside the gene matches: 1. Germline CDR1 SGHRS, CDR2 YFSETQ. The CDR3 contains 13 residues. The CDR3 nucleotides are TGCGCCAGCAGCTTTGGACAGGGGGACGAGCAGTACTTC. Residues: CASSFGQGDEQYF.

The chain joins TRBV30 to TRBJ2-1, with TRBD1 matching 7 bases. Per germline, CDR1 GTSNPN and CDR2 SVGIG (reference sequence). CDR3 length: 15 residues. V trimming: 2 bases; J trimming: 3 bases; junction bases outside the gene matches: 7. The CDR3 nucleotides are TGTGCCTGGAGTTTCACGACAGGGATCTACAATGAGCAGTTCTTC. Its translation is CAWSFTTGIYNEQFF.

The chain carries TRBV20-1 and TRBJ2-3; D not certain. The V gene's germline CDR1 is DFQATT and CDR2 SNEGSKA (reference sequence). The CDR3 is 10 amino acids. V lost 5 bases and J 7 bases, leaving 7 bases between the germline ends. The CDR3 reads CSAYLHTQYF. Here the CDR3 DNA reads TGCAGTGCTTATCTCCATACGCAGTATTTT.

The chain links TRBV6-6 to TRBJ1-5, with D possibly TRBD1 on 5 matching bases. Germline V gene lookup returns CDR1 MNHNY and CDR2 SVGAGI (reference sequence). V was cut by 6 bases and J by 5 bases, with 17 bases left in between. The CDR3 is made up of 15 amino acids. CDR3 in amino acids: CASRLMGEEYQPQHF. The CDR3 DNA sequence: TGTGCCAGCAGGCTTATGGGGGAAGAGTATCAGCCCCAGCATTTT.

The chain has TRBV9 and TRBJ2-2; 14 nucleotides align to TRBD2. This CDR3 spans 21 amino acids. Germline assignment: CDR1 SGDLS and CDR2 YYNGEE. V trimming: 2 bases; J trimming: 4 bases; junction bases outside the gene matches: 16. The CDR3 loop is CASSVSRPGTSGRVSTGELFF. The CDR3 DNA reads TGTGCCAGCAGCGTTTCCCGCCCCGGGACTAGCGGGAGAGTGTCCACCGGGGAGCTGTTTTTT.

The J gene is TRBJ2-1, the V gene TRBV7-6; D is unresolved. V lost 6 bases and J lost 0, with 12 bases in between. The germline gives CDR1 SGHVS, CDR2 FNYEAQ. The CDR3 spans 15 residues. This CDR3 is CASRGRRSSYNEQFF. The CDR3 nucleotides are TGTGCCAGCAGAGGAAGGCGGAGCTCCTACAATGAGCAGTTCTTC.